This T cell receptor (beta chain) was captured by sequencing in a study of shared clonotypes between healthy human individuals. Study results and limitations: Sample collection involved blood only; tissue repertoires are likely different.

The method was immunoSEQ multiplex PCR; TCRdb's version includes in-frame clones alone and lacks a portion of them. The table lists approximately 1,000,000 clones, approximately 80% of them singletons. Germline CDR1 and CDR2: KGHSH and LQKENI. With 6 bases clipped from V and 0 bases from J, the junction kept 17 bases outside the gene matches. There are 20 residues in the CDR3. As to this clone: Its antigen remains unidentified.

The source is a man between 18 and 35 years old in good health. Some clones in this sample may be carry-over from other donors' samples. The rearrangement joins TRBV18 to TRBJ1-5; TRBD1 matches 10 bases. Sequenced material: memory CD4+ T cells from PBMCs. The subset was: CD45RA-negative fraction. The CDR3 nucleotides are TGTGCCAGCTCCAGCGCCGGGCGACAGGGGGCTGTATATAGCAATCAGCCCCAGCATTTT. It is translated as CASSSAGRQGAVYSNQPQHF.